Presented here are 11 T cell receptor beta chains from one specimen sequenced in a study of cytomegalovirus exposure and HLA in healthy donors. The PCR used 60 Vbeta and 13 Jbeta primers. Libraries were prepared by immunoSEQ multiplex PCR; TCRdb keeps only in-frame clonotypes and omits some of them. Of 100,000 to 150,000 clones detected, 75% to 80% appear once; the ten largest clones hold 0.94%. Specimen: PBMCs. These receptors were collected from a woman aged 55-69 years in good health and CMV-seronegative.

The chain combines TRBV4-1 with TRBJ2-5, with TRBD1 matching over 9 bases. The germline CDR1 and CDR2 sequences are MGHRA and YSYEKL. The V gene end was trimmed by 3 bases and the J gene end by 2 bases; junction bases not matched to a gene: 4. The CDR3 runs to 15 residues. The CDR3 nucleotides are TGCGCCAGCAGCCAGGACAGGGGCTTTCAAGAGACCCAGTACTTC. Translation gives CASSQDRGFQETQYF.

The V gene is TRBV19, the J gene TRBJ1-3; unclear D gene. Trimming shortened V by 6 bases and J by 9 bases, and 15 bases separated the two germline ends. This CDR3 is built from 13 residues. Germline V gene data show CDR1 as LNHDA and CDR2 as SQIVND (reference sequence). The CDR3 sequence is CASSPGLSATIYF. The CDR3 DNA reads as TGTGCCAGTAGCCCCGGACTTTCGGCCACCATATATTTT.

The chain joins TRBV18 to TRBJ1-5, with a weak D call TRBD1 (6 bases). The CDR3 extends over 15 amino acids. Germline-derived CDR1 and CDR2 are KGHSH and LQKENI. Trimming stripped 6 bases from V and 3 bases from J, with 15 bases between. The DNA of the CDR3 is TGTGCCAGCTCCCAGGGGAGGGTAAACAATCAGCCCCAGCATTTT. This encodes CASSQGRVNNQPQHF.

The chain joins TRBV27 to TRBJ1-2, with D perhaps matching TRBD1 (5 bases). V was clipped by 6 bases and J by 8 bases, with 10 bases between them. The CDR3 loop spans 11 amino acids. CDR1 is MNHEY and CDR2 is SMNVEV in the germline V gene (reference sequence). Here the CDR3 DNA reads TGTGCCAGCAGCGCTGGGGGGGGCTACACCTTC. Amino acid sequence: CASSAGGGYTF.

The V and J genes are TRBV13 and TRBJ2-1, with 8 bases identical to TRBD1. The J segment lost 6 bases and the V segment lost 5 bases, leaving 9 bases of the junction unmatched. The CDR3 is 15 residues long. The germline V gene encodes CDR1 PRHDT and CDR2 FYEKMQ (reference sequence). The CDR3 nucleotides read TGTGCCAGCAGCCGACAGGGGCCCCTTGCCAATGAGCAGTTCTTC. Protein product: CASSRQGPLANEQFF. Full variable domain (missing parts from reference TRBV13 and TRBJ2-1): AAGVIQSPRHLIKEKRETATLKCYPIPRHDTVYWYQQGPGQDPQFLISFYEKMQSDKGSIPDRFSAQQFSDYHSELNMSSLELGDSALYFCASSRQGPLANEQFFGPGTRLTVL.

This chain uses TRBV25-1 with TRBJ2-7, with 9 bases that match TRBD1. Germline trimming cut 2 bases from V and 4 bases from J; bases unmatched to any gene: 9. This CDR3 has 16 amino acids. Germline V gene sequence: CDR1 MGHDK, CDR2 SYGVNS. This CDR3 is CASSEEGRTGVYEQYF. As DNA, the CDR3 is TGTGCCAGCAGTGAAGAAGGGAGGACAGGGGTATACGAGCAGTACTTC.

The chain couples TRBV5-1 to TRBJ2-7, with 12 bases fitting TRBD2. The V gene end was trimmed by 4 bases and the J gene end by 5 bases; junction bases not matched to a gene: 7. CDR1 and CDR2 from the germline V gene are SGHRS and YFSETQ. The CDR3 extends over 15 amino acids. In nucleotides, the CDR3 is TGCGCCAGCAGCGCTAGCGGGGGGGCCCTCAACGAGCAGTACTTC. Translating it yields CASSASGGALNEQYF.

The chain uses TRBV6-5 and TRBJ2-7, with TRBD1 identical over 8 bases. The V gene end was trimmed by 6 bases and the J gene end by 4 bases; junction bases not matched to a gene: 8. This CDR3 is 14 amino acids long. Germline CDR1 and CDR2: MNHEY and SVGAGI. The CDR3 spells CASSPGQGVYEQYF. As DNA, the CDR3 is TGTGCCAGCAGCCCCGGACAGGGTGTGTACGAGCAGTACTTC.

This clone has a handful of counts. The chain combines TRBV5-1 with TRBJ2-3, with D possibly matching TRBD1 (6 bases). Germline CDR1 is SGHRS and CDR2 is YFSETQ. Trimming removed 0 bases at V and 2 bases at J, with 10 bases between. The length of the CDR3 is 15 residues. CDR3: CASSLVGGPTDTQYF. CDR3 DNA sequence: TGCGCCAGCAGCTTGGTTGGGGGCCCCACAGATACGCAGTATTTT.

This clone was observed a single time. The rearrangement joins TRBV2 to TRBJ2-3; 9 positions agree with TRBD2. The CDR3 sequence is 15 residues long. V trimming: 8 bases; J trimming: 0 bases; junction bases outside the gene matches: 6. Germline V gene lookup returns CDR1 SNHLY and CDR2 FYNNEI. The CDR3 bases are TGTGCCAGCGCGATAGCGGGAGTCAGCACAGATACGCAGTATTTT. Its protein product is CASAIAGVSTDTQYF.

The V gene is TRBV2, the J gene TRBJ2-1; 10 bases are a match to TRBD2. Germline-derived CDR1 and CDR2 are SNHLY and FYNNEI. The junction had 6 bases not matched to a gene; V was cut back by 6 bases and J by 4 bases. The CDR3 sequence is 15 residues long. CDR3 protein: CASRGGLALYNEQFF. CDR3 in DNA: TGTGCCAGCAGGGGGGGACTAGCGTTGTACAATGAGCAGTTCTTC.